This T cell receptor beta chain came from a study of blood T cell repertoires in COVID-19. Across the study: Spain, Italy and the United States supplied samples that represented acute and convalescent COVID-19. Nucleic acid was either cDNA or gDNA, and it came from T cells, B-cell-depleted T cells, or PBMCs.

This clone has a handful of counts. In germline, CDR1 is MNHEY, CDR2 SMNVEV (reference sequence). The CDR3 is 14 residues long. Trimming shortened V by 5 bases and J by 3 bases, and 13 bases separated the two germline ends. Original processing methods: Estimates of nucleated cell counts were drawn from the amplification of reference gene primers. Measured with immunoSEQ multiplex PCR; TCRdb has only the in-frame clones, and not every one. The V and J calls and clone size are taken from that table; D and trimming were inferred from the DNA. The data show around 120,000 clones, roughly two thirds seen once.

The V call is TRBV27, the J call TRBJ1-1; D remains ambiguous. The origin of this receptor is a man older than 75 with acute or convalescent COVID-19. The sequencing sample was made of peripheral blood. The CDR3 DNA reads TGTGCCAGCAGTGCCCTGGTCGGGGACACTGAAGCTTTCTTT. This gives the protein CASSALVGDTEAFF.